The source of this T cell receptor beta chain is a study of molecular identifiers for immune sequencing clone quantification. Study observations and caveats: Among effectors, clones above 20 RNA copies held over 97% of molecules; among naive cells, under 1%.

On this clonotype itself: Its target is unknown.

TCRdb processed the PCR reads anew with MiXCR; each CDR3 protein has one entry. The repertoire consists of about 320,000 distinct CDR3 sequences, with around 21% occurring once and the leading ten covering approximately 0.84%. With 0 bases removed from V and 2 bases from J, the gap between germline ends came to 17 bases. The CDR3 has 19 amino acids. Germline CDR1 reads LGHNA; CDR2 reads YSLEER. The receptor's source is a human donor in good health. Some libraries in this study had Jurkat cell RNA spiked in. The sequencing sample was made of naive CD8+ T cells from blood, with Jurkat cell RNA spiked in. Subset: FACS-sorted CD8+CD4-CCR7+CD45RA+ naive T cells. The chain recombines TRBV4-3 with TRBJ2-6, with D uncertain. Written as DNA, the CDR3 is TGCGCCAGCAGCCAAGATGGTCCCCCCTTGGCGACTGGGGCCAACGTCCTGACTTTC. It translates to CASSQDGPPLATGANVLTF.